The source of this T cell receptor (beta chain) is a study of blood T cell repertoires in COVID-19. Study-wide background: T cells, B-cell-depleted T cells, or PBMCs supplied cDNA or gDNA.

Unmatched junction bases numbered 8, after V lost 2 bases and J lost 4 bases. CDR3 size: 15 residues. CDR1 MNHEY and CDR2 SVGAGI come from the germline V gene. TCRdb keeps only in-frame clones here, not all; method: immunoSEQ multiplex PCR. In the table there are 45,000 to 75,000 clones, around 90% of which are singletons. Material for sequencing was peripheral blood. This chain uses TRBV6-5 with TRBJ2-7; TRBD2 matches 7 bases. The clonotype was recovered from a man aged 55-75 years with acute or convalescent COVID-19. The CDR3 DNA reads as TGTGCCAGCAGTTACCAGGCGGGAGCGGGTTACGAGCAGTACTTC. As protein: CASSYQAGAGYEQYF.